The source of this T cell receptor beta chain is a study of a mutant IDH1 vaccine in newly diagnosed glioma. Sequencing used immunoSEQ multiplex PCR; TCRdb keeps in-frame clones, though not all of them. The top ten hold around 5% of the sample, which has about 88,000 clones, about four fifths seen once. This sample's time point: baseline, week 1 (first vaccination visit). The treatment is: pre-vaccination baseline after standard-of-care therapy. Germline lookup yields CDR1 MNHNY and CDR2 SVGAGI (reference sequence). CDR3 length equals 16 residues. V was pared by 5 bases and J by 4 bases, with 12 bases of the junction left unmatched.

This TCR derives from a man aged 40-49 years with glioma. Some clones in this sample may be carry-over from other donors' samples. This specimen consisted of PBMCs, obtained from a glioma patient treated with radiotherapy, temozolomide or both. The chain combines TRBV6-6 with TRBJ1-2; the match to TRBD1 covers 8 bases. CDR3 nucleotide sequence: TGTGCCAGCAGTCCGCATGCCAGGGGGCTAGGCTATGGCTACACCTTC. Translated: CASSPHARGLGYGYTF.